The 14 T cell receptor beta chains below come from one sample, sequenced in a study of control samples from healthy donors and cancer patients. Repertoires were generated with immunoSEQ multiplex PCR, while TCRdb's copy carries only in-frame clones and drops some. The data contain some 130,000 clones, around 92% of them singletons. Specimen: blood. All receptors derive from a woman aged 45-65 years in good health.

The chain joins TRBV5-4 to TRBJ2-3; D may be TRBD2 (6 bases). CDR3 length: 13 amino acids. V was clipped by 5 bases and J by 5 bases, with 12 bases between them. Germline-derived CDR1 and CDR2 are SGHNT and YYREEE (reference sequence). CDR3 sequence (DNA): TGTGCCAGCAGGCGGGACCCGGGAGATACGCAGTATTTT. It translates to CASRRDPGDTQYF.

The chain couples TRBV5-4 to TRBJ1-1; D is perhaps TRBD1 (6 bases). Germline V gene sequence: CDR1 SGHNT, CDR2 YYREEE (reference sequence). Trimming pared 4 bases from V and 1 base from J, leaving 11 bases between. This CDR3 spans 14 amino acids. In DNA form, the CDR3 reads TGTGCCAGCAGCGCGGACAGCAGGAACACTGAAGCTTTCTTT. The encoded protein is CASSADSRNTEAFF.

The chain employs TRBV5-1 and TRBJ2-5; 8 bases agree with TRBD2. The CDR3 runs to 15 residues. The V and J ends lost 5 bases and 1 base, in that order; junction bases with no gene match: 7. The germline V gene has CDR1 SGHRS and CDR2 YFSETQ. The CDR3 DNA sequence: TGCGCCAGCAGGTTAGCGGGGCAATTCCAAGAGACCCAGTACTTC. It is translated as CASRLAGQFQETQYF.

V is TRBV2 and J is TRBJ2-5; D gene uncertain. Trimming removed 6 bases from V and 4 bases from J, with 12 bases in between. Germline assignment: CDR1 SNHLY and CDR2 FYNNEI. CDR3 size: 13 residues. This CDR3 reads CASRRALTETQYF. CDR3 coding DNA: TGTGCCAGCAGAAGAGCCCTGACAGAGACCCAGTACTTC.

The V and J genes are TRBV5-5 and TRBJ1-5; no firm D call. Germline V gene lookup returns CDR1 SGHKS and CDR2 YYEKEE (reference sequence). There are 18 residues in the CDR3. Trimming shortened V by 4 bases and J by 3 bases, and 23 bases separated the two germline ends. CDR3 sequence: CASSPTLEQLRFNQPQHF. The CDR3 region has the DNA TGTGCCAGCAGCCCCACTTTGGAGCAGTTACGTTTCAATCAGCCCCAGCATTTT.

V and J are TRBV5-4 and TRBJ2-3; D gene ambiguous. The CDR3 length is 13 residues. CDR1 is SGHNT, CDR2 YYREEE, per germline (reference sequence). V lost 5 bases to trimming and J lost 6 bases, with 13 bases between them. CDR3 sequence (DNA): TGTGCCAGCAGTTCCTTAGCCCGGGATACGCAGTATTTT. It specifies CASSSLARDTQYF.

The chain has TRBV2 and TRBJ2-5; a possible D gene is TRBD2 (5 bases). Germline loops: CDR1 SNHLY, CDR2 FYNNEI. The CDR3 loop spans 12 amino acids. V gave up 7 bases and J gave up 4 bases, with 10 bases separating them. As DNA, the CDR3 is TGTGCCAGCAAGAGCAGCGGAGAGACCCAGTACTTC. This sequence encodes CASKSSGETQYF.

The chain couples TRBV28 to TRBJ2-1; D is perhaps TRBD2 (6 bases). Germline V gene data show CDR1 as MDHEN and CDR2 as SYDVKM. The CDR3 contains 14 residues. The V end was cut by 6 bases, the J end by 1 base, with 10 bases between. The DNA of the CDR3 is TGTGCCAGCAGCGTAGCGGAATCCTACAATGAGCAGTTCTTC. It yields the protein CASSVAESYNEQFF.

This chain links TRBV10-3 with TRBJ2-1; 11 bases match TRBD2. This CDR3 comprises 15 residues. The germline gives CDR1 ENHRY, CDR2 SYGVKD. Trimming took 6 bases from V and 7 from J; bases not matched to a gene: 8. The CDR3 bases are TGTGCCATCAGCTTAACTAGCGGGAGAGGTAATGAGCAGTTCTTC. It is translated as CAISLTSGRGNEQFF.

As DNA, the CDR3 is TGTGCCAGCACCGGACAGGGGTACTCCTACGAGCAGTACTTC. Protein sequence: CASTGQGYSYEQYF. The rearrangement joins TRBV11-1 to TRBJ2-7, with 9 positions matching TRBD1. Germline CDR1 and CDR2: SGHAT and FQDESV (reference sequence). The CDR3 contains 14 residues. V shed 7 bases, J shed 0 bases, and the junction held 4 bases outside the gene matches.

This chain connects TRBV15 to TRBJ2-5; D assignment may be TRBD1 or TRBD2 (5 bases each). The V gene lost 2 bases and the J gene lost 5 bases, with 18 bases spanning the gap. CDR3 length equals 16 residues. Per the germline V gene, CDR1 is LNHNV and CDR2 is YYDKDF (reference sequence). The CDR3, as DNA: TGTGCCACCAGCAGACATTCCAGGGACCCCCGGGAGACCCAGTACTTC. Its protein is CATSRHSRDPRETQYF.

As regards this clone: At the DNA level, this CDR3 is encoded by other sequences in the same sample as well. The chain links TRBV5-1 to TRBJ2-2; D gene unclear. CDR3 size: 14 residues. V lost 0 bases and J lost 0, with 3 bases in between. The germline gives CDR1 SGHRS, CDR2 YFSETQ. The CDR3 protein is CASSLAANTGELFF. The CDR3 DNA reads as TGCGCCAGCAGCTTGGCGGCGAACACCGGGGAGCTGTTTTTT.

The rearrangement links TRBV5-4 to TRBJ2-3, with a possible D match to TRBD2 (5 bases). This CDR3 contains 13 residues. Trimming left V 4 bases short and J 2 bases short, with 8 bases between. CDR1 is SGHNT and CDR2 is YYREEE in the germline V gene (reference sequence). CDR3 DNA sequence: TGTGCCAGCAGCCAAGGACTCACAGATACGCAGTATTTT. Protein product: CASSQGLTDTQYF.

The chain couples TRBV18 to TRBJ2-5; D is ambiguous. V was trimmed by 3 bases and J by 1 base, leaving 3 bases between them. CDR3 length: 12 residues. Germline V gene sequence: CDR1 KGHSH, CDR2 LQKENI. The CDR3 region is CASSPLQETQYF. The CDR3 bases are TGTGCCAGCTCACCCCTCCAAGAGACCCAGTACTTC. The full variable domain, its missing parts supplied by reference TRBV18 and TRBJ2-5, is NAGVMQNPRHLVRRRGQEARLRCSPMKGHSHVYWYRQLPEEGLKFMVYLQKENIIDESGMPKERFSAEFPKEGPSILRIQQVVRGDSAAYFCASSPLQETQYFGPGTRLLVL.